This T cell receptor beta chain derives from a study of T cell responses to AZD1222 COVID-19 vaccine. For the study at large: Pooled samples include second doses given at about 4 or 12 weeks.

With respect to this clone: Its antigen is unknown.

Assay used: immunoSEQ multiplex PCR; TCRdb lists only in-frame clones, some missing. Of some 130,000 clones listed, over 75% are singletons. There are 15 residues in the CDR3. Germline V gene data show CDR1 as LNHDA and CDR2 as SQIVND (reference sequence). V trimming: 9 bases; J trimming: 4 bases; junction bases outside the gene matches: 12. General study findings and limits: AZD1222 recipients seropositive at baseline numbered only six or seven. The study found Spike-specific TCR breadth and depth rose after two AZD1222 doses. In a largely white British group with more females than males, clonal diversity was possibly underestimated.

J is TRBJ1-1 and V is TRBV19, with TRBD1 identical over 9 bases. The specimen comprised peripheral blood, sampled on day 0 of AZD1222 vaccination. The sequence came from an adult in good health. The CDR3 DNA follows: TGTGCCAGCAAAAAGGGACAGGGAGCGTTCACTGAAGCTTTCTTT. As protein: CASKKGQGAFTEAFF.